A single sample gave rise to the 7 T cell receptor beta chains below, sequenced in a study of T cell clusters in autoimmune cytopenias. Each sample's input was roughly 230 ng genomic DNA, 35,000 to 40,000 genome equivalents. TRB rearrangements were amplified by touch-down multiplex PCR with mixed TRB-A/B primers. After re-calling the multiplex PCR reads, TCRdb lists one entry per CDR3 protein, DNA absent. This repertoire comprises about 3,400 distinct CDR3 sequences; its ten largest clones make up 37%. The source material was peripheral blood. These receptors were taken from a human donor with an autoimmune cytopenia, with autoimmune hepatitis or in good health (not recorded which).

This clonotype is identified as medium-sized (0.01 to 0.1%) from frequency. This rearrangement joins TRBV11-2 to TRBJ2-3; checking the TCRdb D call of TRBD1 is not possible without DNA. Germline V gene sequence: CDR1 SGHAT, CDR2 FQNNGV. This CDR3 has 15 amino acids. The chain's CDR3 is CASSFTSGGTDTQYF.

This chain links TRBV12-3 or TRBV12-4 with TRBJ1-3. This CDR3 comprises 14 residues. The CDR3 reads CASSQQSPGNTIYF.

This clonotype ranks as medium-sized in terms of frequency. The rearrangement joins TRBV6-1 to TRBJ1-2; TCRdb calls TRBD1, which cannot be checked without DNA. This CDR3 region has 14 residues. CDR1 MNHNS and CDR2 SASEGT come from the germline V gene. The CDR3: CASTEGGQAYGYTF.

In terms of frequency, this clonotype is medium-sized. The chain recombines TRBV6-5 with TRBJ2-2; with no DNA, the TCRdb D assignment of TRBD1 cannot be verified. Germline CDR1 reads MNHEY; CDR2 reads SVGAGI. The CDR3 totals 17 residues. The CDR3 loop reads CASSYSKDSSNTGELFF.

Considering frequency, this clonotype is medium-sized. This chain connects TRBV28 to TRBJ2-7. The CDR3 covers 15 residues. Germline V lookup: CDR1 MDHEN, CDR2 SYDVKM. This CDR3 is CASSLLGGPIYEQYF.

The V call is TRBV7-9, the J call TRBJ1-1; the D call from TCRdb, TRBD1, cannot be confirmed without DNA. The CDR3 contains 12 residues. The V gene's germline CDR1 is SEHNR and CDR2 FQNEAQ (reference sequence). The CDR3 reads CASGAGYTEAFF.

By frequency, this clonotype registers medium-sized. The V call is TRBV7-9, the J call TRBJ2-2. CDR3 size: 14 residues. Germline V CDR1 and CDR2: SEHNR, FQNEAQ (reference sequence). CDR3 sequence reads: CASSLAGNTGELFF.